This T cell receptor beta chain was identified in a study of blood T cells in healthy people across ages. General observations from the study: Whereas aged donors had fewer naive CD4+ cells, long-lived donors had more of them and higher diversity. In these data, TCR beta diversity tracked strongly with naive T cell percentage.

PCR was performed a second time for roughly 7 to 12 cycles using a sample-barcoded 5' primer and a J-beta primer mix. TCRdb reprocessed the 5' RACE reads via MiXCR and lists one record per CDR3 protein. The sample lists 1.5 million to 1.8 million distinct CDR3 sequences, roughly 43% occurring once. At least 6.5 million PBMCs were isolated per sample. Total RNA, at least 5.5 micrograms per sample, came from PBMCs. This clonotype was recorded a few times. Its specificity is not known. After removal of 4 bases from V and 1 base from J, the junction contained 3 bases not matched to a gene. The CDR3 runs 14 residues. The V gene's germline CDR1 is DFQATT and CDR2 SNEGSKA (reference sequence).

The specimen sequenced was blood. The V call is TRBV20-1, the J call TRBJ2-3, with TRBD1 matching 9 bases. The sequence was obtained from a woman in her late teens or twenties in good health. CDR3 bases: TGCAGTGCTAACAGGGGGCGCGGCACAGATACGCAGTATTTT. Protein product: CSANRGRGTDTQYF.